The rows below give T cell receptor beta chains drawn from one sample of a study of identical twins. Each CDR3 protein gets one entry after TCRdb re-called the 5' RACE reads with MiXCR. Of fewer than 500,000 distinct CDR3 sequences listed, approximately 15% were seen once; the top ten hold more than 0.8%. These data were likewise used in another study, on yellow fever vaccine responses in identical twins.

Sequencing was performed on CD4+ T cells sorted from blood. These TCRs come from a woman aged 18 to 35 in good health. Both conserved end residues are part of each CDR3. The order of the fields is D gene, clone size, CDR3 length, J gene, V gene, CDR3 protein, CDR3 DNA. D genes are given only for firm matches. A row's size may be missing; if present it is once, few, many or a size class.

d_gene: TRBD2
abundance: -
len: 15
j_gene: TRBJ2-7
v_gene: TRBV7-2
CDR3aa: CASRSAGVPEGEQYF
CDR3nt: TGTGCCAGCAGATCAGCGGGAGTGCCCGAAGGCGAGCAGTACTTC

d_gene: -
abundance: -
len: 14
j_gene: TRBJ1-1
v_gene: TRBV7-2
CDR3aa: CASSVDRLNTEAFF
CDR3nt: TGTGCCAGCAGCGTCGACAGGCTTAACACTGAAGCTTTCTTT

d_gene: -
abundance: few
len: 15
j_gene: TRBJ1-1
v_gene: TRBV6-5
CDR3aa: CASSYSLGGNTEAFF
CDR3nt: TGTGCCAGCAGTTACTCCCTAGGGGGGAACACTGAAGCTTTCTTT

d_gene: -
abundance: many
len: 12
j_gene: TRBJ2-1
v_gene: TRBV29-1
CDR3aa: CSAYSGGSEQFF
CDR3nt: TGCAGCGCCTATTCCGGGGGCTCTGAGCAGTTCTTC

d_gene: TRBD1
abundance: -
len: 14
j_gene: TRBJ2-7
v_gene: TRBV7-6
CDR3aa: CASSLGTGRDEQYF
CDR3nt: TGTGCCAGCAGCCTGGGGACAGGCCGGGACGAGCAGTACTTC

d_gene: -
abundance: -
len: 14
j_gene: TRBJ1-2
v_gene: TRBV2
CDR3aa: CASRGRVLMGGYTF
CDR3nt: TGTGCCAGCAGGGGTAGGGTCTTAATGGGAGGCTACACCTTC

d_gene: TRBD1
abundance: -
len: 13
j_gene: TRBJ2-5
v_gene: TRBV12-3/TRBV12-4
CDR3aa: CASSQGQGETQYF
CDR3nt: TGTGCCAGCAGTCAAGGACAGGGGGAGACCCAGTACTTC

d_gene: -
abundance: few
len: 14
j_gene: TRBJ1-4
v_gene: TRBV7-2
CDR3aa: CASRDIRKYEKLFF
CDR3nt: TGTGCCAGCAGGGATATCAGGAAATACGAAAAACTGTTTTTT

d_gene: TRBD2
abundance: few
len: 15
j_gene: TRBJ2-2
v_gene: TRBV5-1
CDR3aa: CASSLIAGAGGELFF
CDR3nt: TGCGCCAGCAGCTTGATAGCGGGAGCGGGCGGGGAGCTGTTTTTT

d_gene: -
abundance: few
len: 14
j_gene: TRBJ1-5
v_gene: TRBV12-3/TRBV12-4
CDR3aa: CASTQGNSNQPQHF
CDR3nt: TGTGCCAGCACCCAGGGAAACAGTAATCAGCCCCAGCATTTT

d_gene: TRBD1
abundance: many
len: 13
j_gene: TRBJ1-5
v_gene: TRBV29-1
CDR3aa: CSTRQGPNQPQHF
CDR3nt: TGCAGCACTCGACAGGGCCCTAATCAGCCCCAGCATTTT

d_gene: -
abundance: few
len: 17
j_gene: TRBJ2-3
v_gene: TRBV12-3/TRBV12-4
CDR3aa: CASSQRTATLRTDTQYF
CDR3nt: TGTGCCAGCAGTCAAAGGACAGCTACCCTACGCACAGATACGCAGTATTTT

d_gene: TRBD2
abundance: -
len: 16
j_gene: TRBJ2-5
v_gene: TRBV7-2
CDR3aa: CASSLAGGGARETQYF
CDR3nt: TGTGCCAGCAGCTTAGCTGGCGGGGGGGCCCGAGAGACCCAGTACTTC

d_gene: -
abundance: few
len: 15
j_gene: TRBJ2-7
v_gene: TRBV5-1
CDR3aa: CASSLVPTNSYEQYF
CDR3nt: TGCGCCAGCAGCTTGGTACCGACTAATTCCTACGAGCAGTACTTC

d_gene: TRBD1
abundance: many
len: 14
j_gene: TRBJ1-1
v_gene: TRBV28
CDR3aa: CASSCGQGGCPAFF
CDR3nt: TGTGCCAGCAGTTGTGGACAGGGAGGTTGTCCGGCTTTCTTT

d_gene: TRBD1
abundance: few
len: 12
j_gene: TRBJ2-7
v_gene: TRBV7-9
CDR3aa: CASSWTGIEQYF
CDR3nt: TGTGCCAGCAGCTGGACAGGGATCGAGCAGTACTTC

d_gene: TRBD2
abundance: few
len: 17
j_gene: TRBJ2-1
v_gene: TRBV6-5
CDR3aa: CASSSYLSGRAGDEQFF
CDR3nt: TGTGCCAGCAGTTCGTACCTGAGCGGGAGGGCCGGAGATGAGCAGTTCTTC

d_gene: TRBD2
abundance: few
len: 15
j_gene: TRBJ2-1
v_gene: TRBV12-3/TRBV12-4
CDR3aa: CASSRVGAGVGEQFF
CDR3nt: TGTGCCAGCAGCCGGGTAGGAGCGGGAGTGGGTGAGCAGTTCTTC

d_gene: TRBD1
abundance: -
len: 17
j_gene: TRBJ2-3
v_gene: TRBV3-1
CDR3aa: CASSQVGGQGAADTQYF
CDR3nt: TGTGCCAGCAGCCAAGTCGGAGGACAGGGGGCTGCAGATACGCAGTATTTT

d_gene: TRBD2
abundance: few
len: 15
j_gene: TRBJ2-4
v_gene: TRBV20-1
CDR3aa: CSARGTSLAKNIQYF
CDR3nt: TGCAGTGCTAGAGGGACTAGTCTAGCCAAAAACATTCAGTACTTC

d_gene: TRBD2
abundance: -
len: 14
j_gene: TRBJ2-1
v_gene: TRBV20-1
CDR3aa: CSVSGTSRDNEQFF
CDR3nt: TGCAGTGTTTCCGGGACTAGCCGGGACAATGAGCAGTTCTTC

d_gene: -
abundance: many
len: 13
j_gene: TRBJ2-2
v_gene: TRBV2
CDR3aa: CASSVGGAGELFF
CDR3nt: TGTGCCAGCAGTGTAGGGGGAGCCGGGGAGCTGTTTTTT

d_gene: -
abundance: few
len: 15
j_gene: TRBJ2-2
v_gene: TRBV6-2/TRBV6-3
CDR3aa: CASRSPTGNTGELFF
CDR3nt: TGTGCCAGCAGGAGCCCGACAGGGAACACCGGGGAGCTGTTTTTT

d_gene: TRBD2
abundance: many
len: 16
j_gene: TRBJ2-5
v_gene: TRBV5-1
CDR3aa: CASSRAGTSGQETQYF
CDR3nt: TGCGCCAGCAGCAGAGCCGGGACTAGCGGGCAAGAGACCCAGTACTTC

d_gene: -
abundance: many
len: 15
j_gene: TRBJ2-3
v_gene: TRBV12-3/TRBV12-4
CDR3aa: CASSLGAGRTDTQYF
CDR3nt: TGTGCCAGCAGTTTAGGTGCGGGGCGCACAGATACGCAGTATTTT

d_gene: -
abundance: few
len: 12
j_gene: TRBJ2-7
v_gene: TRBV10-3
CDR3aa: CAISTTSYEQYF
CDR3nt: TGTGCCATCAGTACGACTAGCTACGAGCAGTACTTC

d_gene: -
abundance: few
len: 14
j_gene: TRBJ2-2
v_gene: TRBV3-1
CDR3aa: CASSQVMLAGELFF
CDR3nt: TGTGCCAGCAGCCAAGTTATGTTAGCCGGGGAGCTGTTTTTT

d_gene: TRBD1
abundance: many
len: 13
j_gene: TRBJ1-5
v_gene: TRBV12-3/TRBV12-4
CDR3aa: CASSWTGAQPQHF
CDR3nt: TGTGCCAGCAGTTGGACAGGGGCCCAGCCCCAGCATTTT

d_gene: -
abundance: -
len: 15
j_gene: TRBJ2-5
v_gene: TRBV20-1
CDR3aa: CSAARKGRFQETQYF
CDR3nt: TGCAGTGCCGCTCGGAAGGGGAGGTTCCAAGAGACCCAGTACTTC

d_gene: -
abundance: -
len: 14
j_gene: TRBJ1-5
v_gene: TRBV20-1
CDR3aa: CSAVRDPGNQPQHF
CDR3nt: TGCAGTGCTGTAAGGGATCCCGGCAATCAGCCCCAGCATTTT

d_gene: -
abundance: many
len: 14
j_gene: TRBJ2-1
v_gene: TRBV29-1
CDR3aa: CSVEVDRLSREQFF
CDR3nt: TGCAGCGTTGAAGTCGACAGGTTGAGTAGAGAGCAGTTCTTC

d_gene: TRBD2
abundance: -
len: 15
j_gene: TRBJ2-5
v_gene: TRBV5-1
CDR3aa: CASSLPSGTVGTQYF
CDR3nt: TGCGCCAGCAGCTTGCCTAGCGGGACGGTAGGGACCCAGTACTTC

d_gene: -
abundance: few
len: 17
j_gene: TRBJ2-4
v_gene: TRBV29-1
CDR3aa: CSASATPQTQAKNIQYF
CDR3nt: TGCAGCGCCTCCGCGACACCACAAACCCAAGCCAAAAACATTCAGTACTTC

d_gene: -
abundance: once
len: 15
j_gene: TRBJ2-7
v_gene: TRBV7-9
CDR3aa: CASSHISGRGYEQYF
CDR3nt: TGTGCCAGCAGCCACATATCCGGAAGGGGTTACGAGCAGTACTTC

d_gene: TRBD1
abundance: once
len: 15
j_gene: TRBJ2-7
v_gene: TRBV28
CDR3aa: CASGDLGTGVHEQYF
CDR3nt: TGTGCCAGCGGAGACCTGGGGACAGGGGTCCACGAGCAGTACTTC

d_gene: -
abundance: -
len: 14
j_gene: TRBJ1-5
v_gene: TRBV12-3/TRBV12-4
CDR3aa: CASSLTRGSQPQHF
CDR3nt: TGTGCCAGCAGTTTAACACGAGGGAGTCAGCCCCAGCATTTT

d_gene: -
abundance: -
len: 12
j_gene: TRBJ2-7
v_gene: TRBV5-1
CDR3aa: CASSMDGYEQYF
CDR3nt: TGCGCCAGCAGTATGGACGGCTACGAGCAGTACTTC

d_gene: TRBD2
abundance: few
len: 12
j_gene: TRBJ2-3
v_gene: TRBV12-3/TRBV12-4
CDR3aa: CASGLAQDTQYF
CDR3nt: TGTGCCAGCGGACTAGCGCAAGATACGCAGTATTTT

d_gene: TRBD1
abundance: -
len: 18
j_gene: TRBJ2-1
v_gene: TRBV28
CDR3aa: CASSFGGQGAGLYNEQFF
CDR3nt: TGTGCCAGCAGTTTTGGGGGACAGGGTGCCGGGTTGTACAATGAGCAGTTCTTC

d_gene: -
abundance: -
len: 14
j_gene: TRBJ2-5
v_gene: TRBV4-1
CDR3aa: CASSQDPQQETQYF
CDR3nt: TGCGCCAGCAGCCAAGATCCACAGCAAGAGACCCAGTACTTC

d_gene: -
abundance: few
len: 21
j_gene: TRBJ2-7
v_gene: TRBV4-2
CDR3aa: CASSQDPPGTGLLAGIYEQYF
CDR3nt: TGTGCCAGCAGCCAAGATCCGCCCGGGACAGGGCTACTAGCGGGGATCTACGAGCAGTACTTC

d_gene: -
abundance: -
len: 15
j_gene: TRBJ2-7
v_gene: TRBV5-6
CDR3aa: CASSVGLATSYEQYF
CDR3nt: TGTGCCAGCAGCGTTGGTCTAGCAACTTCCTACGAGCAGTACTTC

d_gene: TRBD2
abundance: few
len: 12
j_gene: TRBJ2-5
v_gene: TRBV2
CDR3aa: CASSRTSGIVLF
CDR3nt: TGTGCCAGCAGTCGAACTAGCGGGATTGTGCTCTTC

d_gene: TRBD2
abundance: -
len: 17
j_gene: TRBJ2-2
v_gene: TRBV20-1
CDR3aa: CSASRDSWEGNTGELFF
CDR3nt: TGCAGTGCTTCCCGAGACTCTTGGGAGGGGAACACCGGGGAGCTGTTTTTT

d_gene: TRBD1
abundance: few
len: 17
j_gene: TRBJ2-6
v_gene: TRBV20-1
CDR3aa: CSASTGGFLSGANVLTF
CDR3nt: TGCAGTGCTAGTACAGGGGGCTTTCTCTCTGGGGCCAACGTCCTGACTTTC

d_gene: -
abundance: few
len: 14
j_gene: TRBJ2-7
v_gene: TRBV7-2
CDR3aa: CASSLDRQSTEQYF
CDR3nt: TGTGCCAGCAGCTTAGACCGACAGTCGACCGAGCAGTACTTC

d_gene: -
abundance: few
len: 15
j_gene: TRBJ2-3
v_gene: TRBV7-6
CDR3aa: CASSLIVGSTDTQYF
CDR3nt: TGTGCCAGCAGCCTAATCGTGGGTAGCACAGATACGCAGTATTTT

d_gene: -
abundance: few
len: 16
j_gene: TRBJ2-1
v_gene: TRBV18
CDR3aa: CASSPPNQRPNNEQFF
CDR3nt: TGTGCCAGCTCACCACCGAATCAGCGGCCGAACAATGAGCAGTTCTTC

d_gene: -
abundance: few
len: 16
j_gene: TRBJ2-7
v_gene: TRBV6-5
CDR3aa: CASSYRGVGPSWEQYF
CDR3nt: TGTGCCAGCAGTTACAGGGGGGTGGGACCCTCATGGGAGCAGTACTTC

d_gene: -
abundance: -
len: 14
j_gene: TRBJ2-7
v_gene: TRBV11-3
CDR3aa: CASSLGHLRNEQYF
CDR3nt: TGTGCCAGCAGCTTGGGGCATCTGAGAAACGAGCAGTACTTC

d_gene: -
abundance: few
len: 12
j_gene: TRBJ1-1
v_gene: TRBV10-3
CDR3aa: CAISRGNTEAFF
CDR3nt: TGTGCCATCAGCAGGGGGAACACTGAAGCTTTCTTT